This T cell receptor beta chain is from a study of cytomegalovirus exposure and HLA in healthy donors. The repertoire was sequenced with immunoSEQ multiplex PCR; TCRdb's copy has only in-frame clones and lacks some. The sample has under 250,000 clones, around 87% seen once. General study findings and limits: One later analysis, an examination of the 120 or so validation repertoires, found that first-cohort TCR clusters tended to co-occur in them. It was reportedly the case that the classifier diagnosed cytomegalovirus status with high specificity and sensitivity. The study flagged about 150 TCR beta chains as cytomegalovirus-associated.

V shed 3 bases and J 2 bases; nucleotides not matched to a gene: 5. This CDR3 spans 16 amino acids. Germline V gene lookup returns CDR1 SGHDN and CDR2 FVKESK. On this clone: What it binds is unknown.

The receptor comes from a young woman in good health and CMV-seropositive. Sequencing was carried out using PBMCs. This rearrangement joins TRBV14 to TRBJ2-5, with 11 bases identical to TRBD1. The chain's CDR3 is CASSHMDRGQQETQYF. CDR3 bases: TGTGCCAGCAGCCACATGGACAGGGGGCAGCAAGAGACCCAGTACTTC. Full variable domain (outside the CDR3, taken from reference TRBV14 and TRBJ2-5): EAGVTQFPSHSVIEKGQTVTLRCDPISGHDNLYWYRRVMGKEIKFLLHFVKESKQDESGMPNNRFLAERTGGTYSTLKVQPAELEDSGVYFCASSHMDRGQQETQYFGPGTRLLVL.